A selection of T cell receptor beta chains follows, all from one sample in a study of CD8 T cells in ankylosing spondylitis. TCRdb reprocessed the 5' RACE reads via MiXCR and lists one record per CDR3 protein. The table shows around 490,000 distinct CDR3 sequences, with roughly 5.2% occurring only once. The sample taken for sequencing was blood, either unsorted or a sorted T cell fraction (not recorded which). These receptors were taken from a male donor with ankylosing spondylitis. Each CDR3 is given with its conserved first and last residue. D genes are given only for firm matches. Clone size is stated in some rows and not others, as once, few, many or a class when expanded.

CDR3 | DNA | V | D | J | size
CASSVDNLAGNSYYEQYF | TGTGCCAGCAGCGTCGATAACCTAGCGGGGAACTCCTACTACGAGCAGTACTTC | TRBV11-1 | TRBD2 | TRBJ2-7 | few
CASRPTTGGREQYF | TGTGCCAGCAGACCAACTACAGGGGGAAGAGAGCAGTACTTC | TRBV12-3/TRBV12-4 | TRBD1 | TRBJ2-7 | many
CASSLVQGYQPQHF | TGTGCCAGCAGCTTAGTACAGGGCTATCAGCCCCAGCATTTT | TRBV7-2 | . | TRBJ1-5 | many
CASRRTGTSTDTQYF | TGTGCCAGCAGACGGACAGGGACGAGCACAGATACGCAGTATTTT | TRBV6-2/TRBV6-3 | TRBD1 | TRBJ2-3 | many
CASSPQEGKEQFF | TGCGCCAGCAGCCCCCAAGAGGGAAAGGAGCAGTTCTTC | TRBV4-1 | . | TRBJ2-1 | many
CASSQKDRVSNQPQHF | TGTGCCAGCAGCCAAAAGGACAGGGTTAGCAATCAGCCCCAGCATTTT | TRBV4-2 | TRBD1 | TRBJ1-5 | many
CASSLFPFLGGGAPNTGELFF | TGTGCCAGCAGTTTATTCCCTTTTTTGGGCGGGGGGGCCCCGAACACCGGGGAGCTGTTTTTT | TRBV12-3/TRBV12-4 | TRBD2 | TRBJ2-2 | .
CASSQDTTGANVLTF | TGTGCCAGCAGCCAAGACACCACTGGGGCCAACGTCCTGACTTTC | TRBV7-8 | . | TRBJ2-6 | many
CASSQDLASGTYEQYF | TGTGCCAGCAGCCAAGACTTGGCTAGCGGAACCTACGAGCAGTACTTC | TRBV4-2 | TRBD2 | TRBJ2-7 | many
CASSLLQGSEAFF | TGTGCCAGCAGTTTGCTACAGGGGTCTGAAGCTTTCTTT | TRBV12-3/TRBV12-4 | TRBD1 | TRBJ1-1 | .
CASSSGQGYEQFF | TGTGCCAGCAGCTCAGGACAGGGGTATGAGCAGTTCTTC | TRBV7-3 | TRBD1 | TRBJ2-1 | many
CASSLGGHSYNEQFF | TGTGCCAGCAGCTTAGGAGGGCACTCATACAATGAGCAGTTCTTC | TRBV7-9 | . | TRBJ2-1 | few
CASRARAGGNYGYTF | TGCGCCAGCAGAGCACGAGCAGGGGGAAACTATGGCTACACCTTC | TRBV4-3 | TRBD1 | TRBJ1-2 | many
CASSLGVRSNQPQHF | TGTGCCAGCAGTTTGGGAGTTCGTAGCAATCAGCCCCAGCATTTT | TRBV27 | . | TRBJ1-5 | .
CATAIRVGFYNEQFF | TGCGCCACCGCCATTAGGGTCGGATTCTACAATGAGCAGTTCTTC | TRBV5-1 | . | TRBJ2-1 | few
CASSQGAGVYGSNDQFF | TGCGCCAGCAGCCAAGGGGCAGGGGTATACGGAAGCAATGACCAGTTCTTC | TRBV4-1 | . | TRBJ2-1 | .
CSVGQGASYEQYF | TGCAGCGTCGGACAGGGAGCCTCCTACGAGCAGTACTTC | TRBV29-1 | TRBD1 | TRBJ2-7 | many
CASSYRASQGETQYF | TGTGCCAGCAGTTACCGGGCCTCGCAGGGGGAGACCCAGTACTTC | TRBV12-3/TRBV12-4 | . | TRBJ2-5 | .
CASRDSPTDTQYF | TGCGCCAGCCGAGATAGCCCCACAGATACGCAGTATTTT | TRBV5-1 | . | TRBJ2-3 | many
CASSQPGNSETQYF | TGTGCCAGCAGTCAGCCAGGGAATTCGGAGACCCAGTACTTC | TRBV6-1 | . | TRBJ2-5 | many
CASSKAGGAFTF | TGTGCCAGCAGTAAAGCAGGGGGCGCTTTCACCTTC | TRBV12-3/TRBV12-4 | TRBD1 | TRBJ1-2 | many
CASSTLAGDNEQFF | TGCGCCAGCAGCACCCTAGCGGGGGACAATGAGCAGTTCTTC | TRBV4-3 | TRBD2 | TRBJ2-1 | many
CSARDPSTDTQYF | TGCAGTGCTAGAGATCCAAGCACAGATACGCAGTATTTT | TRBV20-1 | . | TRBJ2-3 | many
CASSLDTNDSYEQYF | TGTGCCAGCAGTTTAGACACGAACGACTCCTACGAGCAGTACTTC | TRBV27 | . | TRBJ2-7 | few
CASSPTPGPNTGELFF | TGTGCCAGCAGCCCAACCCCGGGGCCGAACACCGGGGAGCTGTTTTTT | TRBV7-9 | . | TRBJ2-2 | few
CASSEGTVTEAFF | TGTGCCAGCAGTGAGGGTACGGTCACTGAAGCTTTCTTT | TRBV25-1 | . | TRBJ1-1 | many
CASSQARYGYTF | TGTGCCAGCAGCCAAGCCCGATATGGCTACACCTTC | TRBV3-1 | . | TRBJ1-2 | .
CASSLQGTLYEQYF | TGTGCCAGCAGCTTACAGGGGACACTTTACGAGCAGTACTTC | TRBV7-9 | . | TRBJ2-7 | .
CAISETRTGGNEQYF | TGTGCCATCAGTGAGACCCGGACAGGGGGGAATGAGCAGTACTTC | TRBV10-3 | TRBD1 | TRBJ2-7 | many
CASSFPGASGNEQFF | TGCGCCAGCAGCTTCCCGGGAGCTTCAGGGAATGAGCAGTTCTTC | TRBV5-1 | . | TRBJ2-1 | few
CASSFGGPRLYEQFF | TGTGCCAGCAGCTTTGGAGGGCCCCGTTTGTATGAGCAGTTCTTC | TRBV7-2 | . | TRBJ2-1 | few
CASSLVGLEIHGYTF | TGTGCCAGCAGCTTAGTAGGGCTGGAGATCCATGGCTACACCTTC | TRBV7-2 | . | TRBJ1-2 | many
CASSIASPYNQPQHF | TGTGCCAGTAGTATTGCTTCCCCTTACAATCAGCCCCAGCATTTT | TRBV19 | . | TRBJ1-5 | many
CASRTESSYNSPLHF | TGTGCCAGCAGAACAGAGAGCTCCTATAATTCACCCCTCCACTTT | TRBV6-1 | . | TRBJ1-6 | many
CSATLYRLYNEQFF | TGCAGTGCCACCCTTTACCGATTATACAATGAGCAGTTCTTC | TRBV20-1 | . | TRBJ2-1 | many
CASGPDLYEQYF | TGTGCCAGCGGCCCTGACCTCTACGAGCAGTACTTC | TRBV5-5 | . | TRBJ2-7 | .
CASSEALGIQETQYF | TGTGCCAGCAGTGAAGCTCTGGGCATCCAAGAGACCCAGTACTTC | TRBV2 | . | TRBJ2-5 | .
CASSPSSARSYNEQFF | TGTGCCAGCAGTCCATCTAGCGCTCGCTCCTACAATGAGCAGTTCTTC | TRBV27 | . | TRBJ2-1 | many
CASGDSGVQYGYTF | TGTGCCAGCGGCGATTCTGGTGTGCAGTATGGCTACACCTTC | TRBV6-1 | . | TRBJ1-2 | .
CASTLLTPNTEAFF | TGTGCCAGCACCCTGTTGACCCCGAACACTGAAGCTTTCTTT | TRBV12-3/TRBV12-4 | . | TRBJ1-1 | .
CACLSRTQETQYF | TGTGCCTGCTTAAGCAGAACCCAAGAGACCCAGTACTTC | TRBV6-2/TRBV6-3 | . | TRBJ2-5 | many
CASSPPATDTQYF | TGTGCCAGCAGCCCACCGGCGACAGATACGCAGTATTTT | TRBV28 | . | TRBJ2-3 | many
CASRQGSTAPLHF | TGTGCCAGCAGGCAAGGCAGCACAGCACCCCTCCACTTT | TRBV6-1 | . | TRBJ1-6 | many
CASSLHPGTGVDEQYF | TGTGCCAGCAGCTTACACCCCGGGACAGGGGTCGACGAGCAGTACTTC | TRBV3-1 | TRBD1 | TRBJ2-7 | .
CASRPQGRQETQYF | TGTGCCAGCAGGCCACAGGGGAGACAAGAGACCCAGTACTTC | TRBV28 | TRBD1 | TRBJ2-5 | many
CSAGGGEGSYEQYF | TGCAGCGCCGGGGGGGGCGAGGGGTCCTACGAGCAGTACTTC | TRBV29-1 | TRBD2 | TRBJ2-7 | many
CASSPARSGAPEAFF | TGTGCCAGCTCACCCGCGAGGTCTGGGGCCCCTGAAGCTTTCTTT | TRBV18 | . | TRBJ1-1 | many
CASSEVVSDTQYF | TGTGCCAGCAGCGAGGTGGTATCAGATACGCAGTATTTT | TRBV11-2 | . | TRBJ2-3 | many
CSARGPVGQGNGYTF | TGCAGTGCTAGAGGGCCCGTTGGCCAGGGGAATGGCTACACCTTC | TRBV20-1 | . | TRBJ1-2 | many
CASSLGGPKADTQYF | TGTGCCAGCAGTTTGGGGGGGCCTAAGGCAGATACGCAGTATTTT | TRBV28 | . | TRBJ2-3 | many
CASSLAFSGTGGRDTQYF | TGTGCCAGCAGCTTAGCTTTCTCCGGGACAGGAGGAAGAGATACGCAGTATTTT | TRBV7-2 | TRBD1 | TRBJ2-3 | few
CASSVGGGFGGYTF | TGCGCCAGCAGCGTGGGAGGGGGCTTTGGAGGCTACACCTTC | TRBV4-1 | TRBD1 | TRBJ1-2 | many
CASSYKGPQETQYF | TGTGCCAGCTCGTACAAGGGGCCCCAAGAGACCCAGTACTTC | TRBV6-1 | . | TRBJ2-5 | few
CASSSYQGYTEAFF | TGTGCCAGCAGCTCCTATCAGGGGTACACTGAAGCTTTCTTT | TRBV11-1 | . | TRBJ1-1 | many
CASSQETEQFF | TGCGCCAGCAGCCAAGAGACTGAGCAGTTCTTC | TRBV4-1 | . | TRBJ2-1 | many
CASKGYGTAATNEKLFF | TGTGCCAGCAAGGGGTATGGCACGGCAGCAACTAATGAAAAACTGTTTTTT | TRBV2 | . | TRBJ1-4 | many
CASSQEGTSGGAYNEQFF | TGCGCCAGCAGCCAAGAAGGGACTAGCGGGGGGGCTTACAATGAGCAGTTCTTC | TRBV4-3 | TRBD2 | TRBJ2-1 | few
CASRPVGTDTQYF | TGTGCCAGCCGACCTGTGGGCACAGATACGCAGTATTTT | TRBV12-3/TRBV12-4 | . | TRBJ2-3 | .
CSARGRRTGNEKLFF | TGCAGTGCTAGAGGGCGAAGGACGGGTAATGAAAAACTGTTTTTT | TRBV20-1 | . | TRBJ1-4 | few
CASTTGNTGELFF | TGTGCCAGCACTACTGGGAACACCGGGGAGCTGTTTTTT | TRBV7-9 | . | TRBJ2-2 | many